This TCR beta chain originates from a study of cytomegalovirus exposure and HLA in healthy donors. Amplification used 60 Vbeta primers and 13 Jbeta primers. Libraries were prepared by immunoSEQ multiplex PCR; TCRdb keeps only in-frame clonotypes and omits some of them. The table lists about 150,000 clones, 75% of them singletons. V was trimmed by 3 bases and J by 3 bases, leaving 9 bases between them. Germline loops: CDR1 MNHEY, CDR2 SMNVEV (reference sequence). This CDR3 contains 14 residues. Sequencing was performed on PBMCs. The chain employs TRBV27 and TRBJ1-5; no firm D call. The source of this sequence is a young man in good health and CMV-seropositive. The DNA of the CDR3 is TGTGCCAGCAGTTTTGCAGGAATCAATCAGCCCCAGCATTTT. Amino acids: CASSFAGINQPQHF.